This T cell receptor (beta chain) was observed in a study of beta chain features in type 1 diabetes. This clone occurred a few times. All of the isolated RNA was reverse transcribed, so expressed TCRB transcripts were sequenced. Clones were sequenced by immunoSEQ multiplex PCR, and TCRdb holds only the in-frame ones, with some missing. The sample includes about 360,000 clones, around 12% of them seen just once. The source of this sequence is a man aged 18 to 29 in good health. The specimen sequenced was naive CD4+ T cells from blood.

CDR3 residues: CAWKRGGNTEAFF. CDR3 sequence (DNA): TGTGCCTGGAAACGGGGGGGGAACACTGAAGCTTTCTTT. V gene TRBV30 combines with J gene TRBJ1-1; the D gene is possibly TRBD1 (5 bases). Germline assignment: CDR1 GTSNPN and CDR2 SVGIG (reference sequence). The CDR3 has 13 amino acids. Trimming removed 4 bases from V and 1 base from J, with 10 bases in between.